This TCR beta chain stems from a study of control samples from healthy donors and cancer patients. TCRdb's copy holds only in-frame clones and misses some; the assay was immunoSEQ multiplex PCR. Of 150,000 to 200,000 clones listed, approximately 92% are singletons. The CDR3 is 18 residues long. V lost 3 bases, J lost 4 bases, and 14 bases stayed unmatched. Germline loops: CDR1 SGHRS, CDR2 YFSETQ. V usage is TRBV5-1 and J usage is TRBJ2-5, with 11 nucleotides matching TRBD2. The source of this sequence is a man aged 18 to 30 in good health. Sequenced: blood. The CDR3 bases are TGCGCCAGCAGCTCCTTTGTTAGCGGGGGGGCCGGATTAGAGACCCAGTACTTC. It encodes CASSSFVSGGAGLETQYF.